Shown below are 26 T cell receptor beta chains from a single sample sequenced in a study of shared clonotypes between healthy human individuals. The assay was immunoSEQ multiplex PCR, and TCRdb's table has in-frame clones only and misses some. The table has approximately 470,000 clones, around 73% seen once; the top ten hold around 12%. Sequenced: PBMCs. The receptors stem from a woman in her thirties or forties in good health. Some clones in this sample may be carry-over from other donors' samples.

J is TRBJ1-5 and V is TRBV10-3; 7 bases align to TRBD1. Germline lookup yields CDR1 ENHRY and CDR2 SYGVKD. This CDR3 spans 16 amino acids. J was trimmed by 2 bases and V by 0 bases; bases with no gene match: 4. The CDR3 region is CAISESIGGGNQPQHF. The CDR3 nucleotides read TGTGCCATCAGTGAGTCGATAGGGGGCGGCAATCAGCCCCAGCATTTT.

The CDR3 sequence is CASSFQGQPKGYEQYF. CDR3 sequence (DNA): TGCGCCAGCAGCTTCCAAGGACAGCCCAAGGGGTACGAGCAGTACTTC. This chain joins TRBV5-1 and TRBJ2-7, with a possible D match to TRBD1 (6 bases). Trimming removed 2 bases from V and 4 bases from J, with 19 bases in between. This CDR3 spans 16 amino acids. Looked up from germline, CDR1 is SGHRS and CDR2 is YFSETQ.

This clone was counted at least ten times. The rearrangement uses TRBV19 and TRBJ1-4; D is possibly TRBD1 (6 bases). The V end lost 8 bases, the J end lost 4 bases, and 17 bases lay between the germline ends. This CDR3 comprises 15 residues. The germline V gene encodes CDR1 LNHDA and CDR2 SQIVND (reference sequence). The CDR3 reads CASSVGARINEKLFF. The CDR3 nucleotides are TGTGCCAGTTCCGTGGGGGCGAGAATTAATGAAAAACTGTTTTTT.

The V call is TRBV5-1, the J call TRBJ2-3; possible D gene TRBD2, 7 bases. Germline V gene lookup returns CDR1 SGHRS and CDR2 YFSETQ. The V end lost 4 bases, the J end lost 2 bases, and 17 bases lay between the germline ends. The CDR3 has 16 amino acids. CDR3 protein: CASSTLGGANTDTQYF. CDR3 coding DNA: TGCGCCAGCAGCACTCTAGGGGGGGCAAACACAGATACGCAGTATTTT.

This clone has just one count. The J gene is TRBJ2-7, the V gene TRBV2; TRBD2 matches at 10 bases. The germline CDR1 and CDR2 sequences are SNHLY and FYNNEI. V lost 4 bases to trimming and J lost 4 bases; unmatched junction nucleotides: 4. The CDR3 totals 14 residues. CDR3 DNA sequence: TGTGCCAGCAGTGGGGCTAGCGGGAGTTACGAGCAGTACTTC. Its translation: CASSGASGSYEQYF.

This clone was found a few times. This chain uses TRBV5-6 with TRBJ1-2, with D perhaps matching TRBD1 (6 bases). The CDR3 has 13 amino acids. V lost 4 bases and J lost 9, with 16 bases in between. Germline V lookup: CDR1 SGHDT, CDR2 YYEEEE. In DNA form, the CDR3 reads TGTGCCAGCAGCCCCGGACAGTATGCTCGCTACACCTTC. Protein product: CASSPGQYARYTF.

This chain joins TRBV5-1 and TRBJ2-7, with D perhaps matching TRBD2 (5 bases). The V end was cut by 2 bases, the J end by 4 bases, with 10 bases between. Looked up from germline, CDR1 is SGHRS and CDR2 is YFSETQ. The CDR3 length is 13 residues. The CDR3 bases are TGCGCCAGCAGCTTCGATAGCGAGTACGAGCAGTACTTC. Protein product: CASSFDSEYEQYF.

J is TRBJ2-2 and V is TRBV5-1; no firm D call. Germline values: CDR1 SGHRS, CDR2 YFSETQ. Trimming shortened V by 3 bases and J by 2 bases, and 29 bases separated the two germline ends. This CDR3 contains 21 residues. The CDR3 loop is CASSSLALVNDATRNTGELFF. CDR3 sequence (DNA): TGCGCCAGCAGCTCCCTGGCCCTGGTTAACGACGCCACTCGAAACACCGGGGAGCTGTTTTTT.

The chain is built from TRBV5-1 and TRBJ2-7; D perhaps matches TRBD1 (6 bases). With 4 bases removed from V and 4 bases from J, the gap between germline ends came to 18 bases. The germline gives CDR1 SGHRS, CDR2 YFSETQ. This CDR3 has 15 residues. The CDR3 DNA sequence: TGCGCCAGCAGCCGCCCCGGCCAGGGGCAATACGAGCAGTACTTC. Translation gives CASSRPGQGQYEQYF.

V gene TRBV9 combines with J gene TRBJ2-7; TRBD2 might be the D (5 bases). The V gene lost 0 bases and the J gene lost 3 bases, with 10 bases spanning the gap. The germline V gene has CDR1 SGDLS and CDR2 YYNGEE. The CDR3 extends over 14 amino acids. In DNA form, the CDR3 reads TGTGCCAGCAGCGTAGCTCCTAGCAGCTACGAGCAGTACTTC. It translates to CASSVAPSSYEQYF.

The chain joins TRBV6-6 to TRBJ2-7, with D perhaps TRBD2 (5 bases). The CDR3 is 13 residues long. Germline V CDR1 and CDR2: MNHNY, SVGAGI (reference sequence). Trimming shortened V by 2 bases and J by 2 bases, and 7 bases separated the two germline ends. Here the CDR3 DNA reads TGTGCCAGCAGTTACCCGGGGACCTACGAGCAGTACTTC. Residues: CASSYPGTYEQYF.

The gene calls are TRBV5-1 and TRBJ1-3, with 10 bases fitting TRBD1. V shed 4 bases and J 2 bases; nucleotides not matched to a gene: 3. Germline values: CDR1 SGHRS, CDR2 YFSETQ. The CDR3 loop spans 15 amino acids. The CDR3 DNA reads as TGCGCCAGCAGCCCAGGGACAGGGGCTGGAAACACCATATATTTT. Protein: CASSPGTGAGNTIYF.

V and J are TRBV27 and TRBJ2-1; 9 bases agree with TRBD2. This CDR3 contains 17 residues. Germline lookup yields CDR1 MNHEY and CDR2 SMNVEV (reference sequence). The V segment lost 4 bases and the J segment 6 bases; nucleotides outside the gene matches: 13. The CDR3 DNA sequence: TGTGCCAGCAGTTCCTCTGGGGGAACTAGCGGGTTCAATGAGCAGTTCTTC. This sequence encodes CASSSSGGTSGFNEQFF.

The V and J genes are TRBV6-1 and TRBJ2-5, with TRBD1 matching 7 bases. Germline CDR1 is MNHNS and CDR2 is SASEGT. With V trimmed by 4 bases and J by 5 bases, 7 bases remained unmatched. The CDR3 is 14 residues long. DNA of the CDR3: TGTGCCAGCAGTGCCGGGACAGCCCGGGAGACCCAGTACTTC. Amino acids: CASSAGTARETQYF.

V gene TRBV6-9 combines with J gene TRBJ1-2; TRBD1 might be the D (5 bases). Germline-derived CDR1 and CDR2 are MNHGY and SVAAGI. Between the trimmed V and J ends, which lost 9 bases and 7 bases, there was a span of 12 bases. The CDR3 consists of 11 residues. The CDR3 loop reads CASTGGAGYTF. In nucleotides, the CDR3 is TGTGCCAGTACGGGGGGAGCTGGCTACACCTTC.

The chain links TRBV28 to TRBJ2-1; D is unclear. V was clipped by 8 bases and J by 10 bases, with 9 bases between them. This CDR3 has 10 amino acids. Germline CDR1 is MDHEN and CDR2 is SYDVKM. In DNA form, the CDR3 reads TGTGCCAGCGGATCAGGAGAGCAGTTCTTC. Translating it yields CASGSGEQFF.

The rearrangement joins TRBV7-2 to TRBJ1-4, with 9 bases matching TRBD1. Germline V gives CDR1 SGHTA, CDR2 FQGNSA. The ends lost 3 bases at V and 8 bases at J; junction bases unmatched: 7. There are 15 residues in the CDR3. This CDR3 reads CASSLGGTGKEKLFF. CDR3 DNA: TGTGCCAGCAGCTTGGGTGGGACAGGGAAGGAAAAACTGTTTTTT. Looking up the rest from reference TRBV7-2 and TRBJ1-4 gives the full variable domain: GAGVSQSPSNKVTEKGKDVELRCDPISGHTALYWYRQSLGQGLEFLIYFQGNSAPDKSGLPSDRFSAERTGGSVSTLTIQRTQQEDSAVYLCASSLGGTGKEKLFFGSGTQLSVL.

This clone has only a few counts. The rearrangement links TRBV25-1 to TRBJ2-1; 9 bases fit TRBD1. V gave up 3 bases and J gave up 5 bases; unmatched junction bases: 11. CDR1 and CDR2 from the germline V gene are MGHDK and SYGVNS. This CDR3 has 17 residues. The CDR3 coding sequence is TGTGCCAGCAGTGACCCCAATGGACAGGGGACACACAATGAGCAGTTCTTC. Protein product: CASSDPNGQGTHNEQFF. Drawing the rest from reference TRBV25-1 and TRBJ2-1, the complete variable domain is EADIYQTPRYLVIGTGKKITLECSQTMGHDKMYWYQQDPGMELHLIHYSYGVNSTEKGDLSSESTVSRIRTEHFPLTLESARPSHTSQYLCASSDPNGQGTHNEQFFGPGTRLTVL.

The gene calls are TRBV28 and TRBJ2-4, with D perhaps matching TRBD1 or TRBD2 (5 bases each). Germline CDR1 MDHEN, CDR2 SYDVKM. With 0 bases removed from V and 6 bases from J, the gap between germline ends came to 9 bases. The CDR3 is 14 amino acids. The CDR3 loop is CASSLWPGANIQYF. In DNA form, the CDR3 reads TGTGCCAGCAGTTTATGGCCCGGGGCAAACATTCAGTACTTC.

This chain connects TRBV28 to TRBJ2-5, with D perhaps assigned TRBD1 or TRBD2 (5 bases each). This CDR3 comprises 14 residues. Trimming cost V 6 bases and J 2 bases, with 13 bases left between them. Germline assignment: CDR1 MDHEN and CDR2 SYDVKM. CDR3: CASRRAGKQETQYF. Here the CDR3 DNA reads TGTGCCAGCAGGAGGGCAGGGAAACAAGAGACCCAGTACTTC.

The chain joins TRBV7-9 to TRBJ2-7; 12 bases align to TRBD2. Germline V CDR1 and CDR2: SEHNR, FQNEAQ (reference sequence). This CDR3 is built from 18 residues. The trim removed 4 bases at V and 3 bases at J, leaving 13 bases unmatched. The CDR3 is CASSSSSGRAGAGYEQYF. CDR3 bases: TGTGCCAGCAGCTCTTCTAGCGGGAGGGCCGGGGCAGGCTACGAGCAGTACTTC.

In nucleotides, the CDR3 is TGTGCCAGCAGCCAAGCGGGGGACAGGGCTAGCAATGAGCAGTTCTTC. Translated, it gives CASSQAGDRASNEQFF. The chain recombines TRBV14 with TRBJ2-1, with TRBD1 matching over 9 bases. Germline V gene sequence: CDR1 SGHDN, CDR2 FVKESK. With V trimmed by 1 base and J by 6 bases, 7 bases remained unmatched. CDR3 length: 16 residues.

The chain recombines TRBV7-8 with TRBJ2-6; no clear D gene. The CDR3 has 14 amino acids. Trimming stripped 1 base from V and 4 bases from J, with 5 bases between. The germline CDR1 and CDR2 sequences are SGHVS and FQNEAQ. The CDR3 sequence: CASSLETGANVLTF. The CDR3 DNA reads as TGTGCCAGCAGCTTAGAGACCGGGGCCAACGTCCTGACTTTC.

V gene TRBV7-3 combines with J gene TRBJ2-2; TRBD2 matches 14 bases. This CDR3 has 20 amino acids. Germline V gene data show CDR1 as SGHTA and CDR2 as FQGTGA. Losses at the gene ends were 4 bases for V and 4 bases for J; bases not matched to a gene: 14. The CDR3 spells CASSSLTGGLAGGSTGELFF. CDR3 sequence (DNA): TGTGCCAGCAGCTCGTTGACCGGAGGACTAGCGGGAGGATCCACCGGGGAGCTGTTTTTT.

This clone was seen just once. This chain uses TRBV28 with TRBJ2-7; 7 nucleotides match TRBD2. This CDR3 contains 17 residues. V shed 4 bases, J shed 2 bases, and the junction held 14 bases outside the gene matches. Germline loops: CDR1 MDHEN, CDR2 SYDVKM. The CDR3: CASSSHLREQPPYEQYF. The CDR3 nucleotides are TGTGCCAGCAGTTCCCACCTGCGGGAGCAGCCACCCTACGAGCAGTACTTC. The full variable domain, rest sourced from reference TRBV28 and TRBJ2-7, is DVKVTQSSRYLVKRTGEKVFLECVQDMDHENMFWYRQDPGLGLRLIYFSYDVKMKEKGDIPEGYSVSREKKERFSLILESASTNQTSMYLCASSSHLREQPPYEQYFGPGTRLTVT.

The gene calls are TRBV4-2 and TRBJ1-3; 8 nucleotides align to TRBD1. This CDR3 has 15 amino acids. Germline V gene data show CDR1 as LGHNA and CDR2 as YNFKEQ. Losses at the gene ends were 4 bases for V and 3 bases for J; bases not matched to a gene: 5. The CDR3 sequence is CASSPGRGLGNTIYF. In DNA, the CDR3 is TGTGCCAGCAGCCCTGGCAGGGGGCTTGGAAACACCATATATTTT.